The clone carrying this T cell receptor beta chain showed up just once. The germline CDR1 and CDR2 sequences are SNHLY and FYNNEI. Trimming cost V 2 bases and J 2 bases; bases outside gene matches: 3. The CDR3 is made up of 15 amino acids. This sample stems from a study of glioma-infiltrating T cells after dendritic cell vaccination. Study-level background: Patients received autologous tumor lysate-pulsed dendritic cell vaccination between about 2002 and 2013.

The PCR used 60 V beta and 13 J beta primers. Repertoires were generated with immunoSEQ multiplex PCR, while TCRdb's copy carries only in-frame clones and drops some. Found here are about 110,000 clones, around 91% of them singletons; the top ten hold 2.5% to 3%. This sample's time point: after dendritic cell vaccination, including at tumor progression/relapse. Blood PBMC samples: pre-vaccination, two weeks post third vaccination, and at tumor progression. The specimen comprised blood, sampled after dendritic cell vaccination. The genes are TRBV2 and TRBJ1-5, with TRBD1 matching 7 bases. The source of this sequence is a human donor with glioblastoma. The CDR3 region has the DNA TGTGCCAGCAGTGAACAGGGGGTAGGCAATCAGCCCCAGCATTTT. It specifies CASSEQGVGNQPQHF. Filled out from reference TRBV2 and TRBJ1-5, the complete variable domain reads EPEVTQTPSHQVTQMGQEVILRCVPISNHLYFYWYRQILGQKVEFLVSFYNNEISEKSEIFDDQFSVERPDGSNFTLKIRSTKLEDSAMYFCASSEQGVGNQPQHFGDGTRLSIL.